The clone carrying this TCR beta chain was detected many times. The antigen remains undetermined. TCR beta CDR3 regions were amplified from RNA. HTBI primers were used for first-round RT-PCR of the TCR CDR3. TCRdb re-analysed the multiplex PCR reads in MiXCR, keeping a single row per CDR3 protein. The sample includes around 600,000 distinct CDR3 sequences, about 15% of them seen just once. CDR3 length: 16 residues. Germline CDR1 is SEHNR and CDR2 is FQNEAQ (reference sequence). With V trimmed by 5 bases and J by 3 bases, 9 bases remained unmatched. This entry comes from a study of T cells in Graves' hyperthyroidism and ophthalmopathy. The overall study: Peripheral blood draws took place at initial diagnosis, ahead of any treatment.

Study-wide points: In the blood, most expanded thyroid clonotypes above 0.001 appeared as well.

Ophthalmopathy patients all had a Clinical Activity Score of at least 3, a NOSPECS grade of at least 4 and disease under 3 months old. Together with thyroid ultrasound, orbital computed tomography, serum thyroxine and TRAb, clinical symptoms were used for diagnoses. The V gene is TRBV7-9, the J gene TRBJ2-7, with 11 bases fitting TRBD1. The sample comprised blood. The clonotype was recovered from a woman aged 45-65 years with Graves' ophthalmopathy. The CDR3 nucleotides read TGTGCCAGCAGCCCTCCGGACAGGGGGCGTCACTACGAGCAGTACTTC. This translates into CASSPPDRGRHYEQYF. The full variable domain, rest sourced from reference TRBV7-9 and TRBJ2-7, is DTGVSQNPRHKITKRGQNVTFRCDPISEHNRLYWYRQTLGQGPEFLTYFQNEAQLEKSRLLSDRFSAERPKGSFSTLEIQRTEQGDSAMYLCASSPPDRGRHYEQYFGPGTRLTVT.